This T cell receptor (beta chain) was sequenced for a study of T cell responses to AZD1222 COVID-19 vaccine. The CDR3 is 13 residues long. The germline gives CDR1 SNHLY, CDR2 FYNNEI. Trimming left V 10 bases short and J 5 bases short, with 17 bases between. Notes on the study in general: Donors were largely white British and mainly female; clonal diversity was possibly underestimated. Spike-specific TCR breadth and depth both grew after two AZD1222 doses.

Turning to this clone: The antigen is undetermined.

Generated by immunoSEQ multiplex PCR, the TCRdb table keeps only in-frame clones and is missing some. Of some 250,000 clones detected, roughly 93% appear once; the ten largest clones hold about 0.5%. This receptor was taken from an adult who received the AZD1222 COVID-19 vaccine. The V call is TRBV2, the J call TRBJ1-1; no firm D call. The source material was peripheral blood, sampled 28 days after the second AZD1222 dose. The CDR3 is CATGPDPGTEAFF. The CDR3 DNA is TGTGCCACCGGACCGGACCCGGGGACTGAAGCTTTCTTT.